This T cell receptor (beta chain) is from a study of shared clonotypes between healthy human individuals. Study-wide points: A limitation of the genetic and exposure-history diversity represented arose from few donors.

The V end lost 0 bases, the J end lost 5 bases, and 10 bases lay between the germline ends. The germline gives CDR1 MGHRA, CDR2 YSYEKL. This CDR3 region has 14 residues. Turning to this clone: What it recognizes is unknown.

Assay: immunoSEQ multiplex PCR; the TCRdb copy retains only in-frame clones and omits some. This table has millions of clones, around 96% appearing once. CD45RO-negative, CCR7-selected cells formed the naive CD8 fraction, which excluded terminally differentiated effector memory CD45RA+ cells. The receptor was derived from a man between 18 and 35 years old in good health. Specimen: naive CD8+ T cells sorted from blood. The chain links TRBV4-1 to TRBJ1-2, with a possible D match to TRBD1 (6 bases). The CDR3, as DNA: TGCGCCAGCAGCCAAGATCGGACAGCTTATGGCTACACCTTC. Protein: CASSQDRTAYGYTF.